This TCR beta chain derives from a study of breast tumors, draining lymph nodes, adjacent tissues. Points from the study as a whole: Findings are consistent with lymph node origin and intratumoral expansion of most tumor T cells. The lymph node origin of tumor T cells was framed as consistent with a hypothesis, not demonstrated. Tumor TCR diversity was below lymph nodes but above nontumor tissue.

TCRdb independently ran MiXCR on the multiplex PCR reads; one entry per CDR3 protein. This repertoire shows some 22,000 distinct CDR3 sequences, almost 70% found once; its top ten account for 20% to 30%. The ends were cut back, 3 bases at V and 4 bases at J, with 15 bases in the middle. This CDR3 is 15 amino acids long. Concerning this clonotype itself: The antigen is undetermined.

Material: tumor-adjacent breast tissue. This sequence originates from a female donor with breast cancer. Some clones in this sample may be carry-over from other donors' samples. The V call is TRBV12-3 or TRBV12-4, the J call TRBJ1-2, with D perhaps matching TRBD1 (5 bases). DNA of the CDR3: TGTGCCAGCAGTTTCCCCGGGGGTTCGCTCTATGGCTACACCTTC. Translation: CASSFPGGSLYGYTF.